This TCR beta chain emerged from a study of sequential checkpoint blockade in melanoma. Study background: TCRβ was sequenced from DNA of 91 pretreatment tumors. After nivolumab or ipilimumab alone, some 20 patients had week-13 rebiopsies.

The treatment denotes: randomized to nivolumab then ipilimumab (arm A) or the reverse (arm B). The repertoire was sequenced with immunoSEQ multiplex PCR; TCRdb's copy has only in-frame clones and lacks some. The sample lists 20,000 to 25,000 clones; around 30% were seen once. Germline CDR1 is ENHRY and CDR2 is SYGVKD. The V gene end was trimmed by 11 bases and the J gene end by 1 base; junction bases not matched to a gene: 10. This CDR3 has 14 residues. This clone was found a few times. Material: tumor tissue (inferred from file names), obtained from a patient given nivolumab and ipilimumab in sequence. V and J are TRBV10-3 and TRBJ1-2, with TRBD1 identical over 7 bases. This TCR came from a human donor with melanoma. In DNA, the CDR3 is TGTGCCGTTTCCGGGACAGTAATTAACTATGGCTACACCTTC. Its protein is CAVSGTVINYGYTF.